The 24 T cell receptor beta chains below come from one sample, sequenced in a study of blood T cells in healthy people across ages. Through a sample-barcoded 5' primer and a J-beta primer mix, a second PCR was run for roughly 7 to 12 cycles. MiXCR, applied by TCRdb to the 5' RACE reads, yields one record per CDR3 protein. The repertoire has about 1.4 million distinct CDR3 sequences, 45% to 70% of them found once; the top ten carry under 8.5%. The sample comprised blood. All receptors derive from a man aged 18 to 29 in good health.

The chain carries TRBV5-8 and TRBJ2-2; TRBD2 matches at 7 bases. Germline assignment: CDR1 SGHTS and CDR2 YDEGEE. V lost 1 base, J lost 7 bases, and 10 bases stayed unmatched. This CDR3 is built from 16 residues. In DNA form, the CDR3 reads TGTGCCAGCAGCTTGTTCCAGGGACTACGTCTCGGGGAGCTGTTTTTT. This codes for CASSLFQGLRLGELFF.

The CDR3 DNA is TGTGCCACTATAGCGGGAGTTGGCCATGAGCAGTTCTTC. It is translated as CATIAGVGHEQFF. The chain carries TRBV15 and TRBJ2-1; 9 bases agree with TRBD2. The CDR3 loop spans 13 amino acids. With 9 bases clipped from V and 8 bases from J, the junction kept 8 bases outside the gene matches. Germline CDR1 is LNHNV and CDR2 is YYDKDF (reference sequence).

CDR3 in DNA: TGTGCCAGCAGCCAATCTGTTGCGAACACCGGGGAGCTGTTTTTT. This sequence encodes CASSQSVANTGELFF. The V gene is TRBV4-2, the J gene TRBJ2-2; D is undetermined. Trimming pared 2 bases from V and 0 bases from J, leaving 7 bases between. This CDR3 spans 15 amino acids. CDR1 LGHNA and CDR2 YNFKEQ come from the germline V gene.

The chain uses TRBV4-3 and TRBJ2-1, with TRBD2 as a possible D gene (5 bases). Germline CDR1 LGHNA, CDR2 YSLEER. Trimming stripped 1 base from V and 7 bases from J, with 17 bases between. The CDR3 sequence is 16 residues long. CDR3 protein: CASSQVPRTLGNEQFF. Written as DNA, the CDR3 is TGCGCCAGCAGCCAAGTTCCCCGGACTCTGGGGAATGAGCAGTTCTTC.

Ten or more counts support this clonotype. J is TRBJ2-5 and V is TRBV12-3 or TRBV12-4; 9 positions match TRBD1. Unmatched junction bases numbered 9, after V lost 5 bases and J lost 5 bases. The length of the CDR3 is 15 residues. CDR3 DNA: TGTGCCAGCAGTCAGGGACAGGGCGGTTTGGAGACCCAGTACTTC. This sequence encodes CASSQGQGGLETQYF.

The chain is built from TRBV20-1 and TRBJ2-1, with D possibly TRBD1 on 6 matching bases. The V gene lost 0 bases and the J gene lost 3 bases, with 6 bases spanning the gap. The CDR3 runs to 13 residues. Germline-derived CDR1 and CDR2 are DFQATT and SNEGSKA (reference sequence). CDR3 region: CSAREGHYNEQFF. In DNA form, the CDR3 reads TGCAGTGCTAGAGAGGGACACTACAATGAGCAGTTCTTC.

This chain connects TRBV20-1 to TRBJ1-6; D not resolved. The CDR3 consists of 15 residues. V lost 5 bases and J 0 bases, leaving 11 bases between the germline ends. CDR1 is DFQATT, CDR2 SNEGSKA, per germline (reference sequence). CDR3 sequence: CSAAGLSSYNSPLHF. The CDR3 DNA sequence: TGCAGTGCTGCGGGGTTGAGCTCCTATAATTCACCCCTCCACTTT.

The V call is TRBV6-5, the J call TRBJ1-3, with 7 bases that match TRBD1. V was clipped by 2 bases and J by 0 bases; unmatched bases: 7. Germline CDR1 and CDR2: MNHEY and SVGAGI. The CDR3 extends over 17 amino acids. The CDR3 here is CASSYTGTVISGNTIYF. As DNA, the CDR3 is TGTGCCAGCAGTTACACTGGGACAGTTATCTCTGGAAACACCATATATTTT.

The chain is built from TRBV28 and TRBJ1-2, with TRBD1 matching 9 bases. Trimming removed 4 bases from V and 5 bases from J; junction bases left unmatched: 5. Germline values: CDR1 MDHEN, CDR2 SYDVKM. The CDR3 is 14 amino acids. CDR3 coding DNA: TGTGCCAGCAGTTACCGGGACAGGGTGTATGGCTACACCTTC. It yields the protein CASSYRDRVYGYTF.

This chain links TRBV4-1 with TRBJ2-5; D is unclear. V was clipped by 3 bases and J by 3 bases, with 14 bases between them. CDR3 length: 15 residues. Germline lookup yields CDR1 MGHRA and CDR2 YSYEKL. The CDR3 DNA follows: TGCGCCAGCAGCCACATACGCACGGTGAAAGAGACCCAGTACTTC. Translation: CASSHIRTVKETQYF.

The chain joins TRBV29-1 to TRBJ2-2; 7 bases fit TRBD1. The CDR3 length is 14 residues. Trimming cost V 6 bases and J 1 base; bases outside gene matches: 5. Looked up from germline, CDR1 is SQVTM and CDR2 is ANQGSEA. CDR3 sequence: CSVRTGENTGELFF. The CDR3 region has the DNA TGCAGCGTCAGAACAGGGGAGAACACCGGGGAGCTGTTTTTT.

CDR3 sequence reads: CASSQFAGQETQYF. For the CDR3, the DNA is TGCGCCAGCAGCCAATTTGCGGGCCAAGAGACCCAGTACTTC. This chain uses TRBV4-1 with TRBJ2-5, with D possibly matching TRBD2 (5 bases). The CDR3 has 14 residues. V was trimmed by 2 bases and J by 1 base, leaving 8 bases between them. CDR1 is MGHRA, CDR2 YSYEKL, per germline.

Concerning this clonotype itself: Mismatch with germline at one junction end may stem from a read error. V is TRBV15 and J is TRBJ2-1; D is undetermined. TRBJ2-7 explains the end of the DNA better; the J call may be wrong. CDR1 is LNHNV, CDR2 YYDKDF, per germline (reference sequence). This CDR3 has 14 amino acids. CDR3 nucleotides: TGCGCCACCAGCAGAAGCGAGACCTACAATGAGCAGTACTTC. This codes for CATSRSETYNEQYF.

This clonotype was observed a few times. The chain recombines TRBV6-5 with TRBJ2-7; possibly TRBD1 or TRBD2 for D (5 bases each). Trimming left V 8 bases short and J 3 bases short, with 17 bases between. Germline loops: CDR1 MNHEY, CDR2 SVGAGI. This CDR3 comprises 14 residues. This CDR3 is CASGLVGDDYEQYF. The CDR3 coding sequence is TGTGCCAGCGGGTTGGTGGGGGATGACTACGAGCAGTACTTC.

This chain links TRBV29-1 with TRBJ2-3; D not certain. The V gene lost 6 bases and the J gene lost 3 bases, with 10 bases spanning the gap. Germline V gene lookup returns CDR1 SQVTM and CDR2 ANQGSEA. The CDR3 is made up of 12 amino acids. CDR3 in DNA: TGCAGCGTCGGCCCGCCGACAGATACGCAGTATTTT. It encodes CSVGPPTDTQYF.

This clonotype was found a few times. V is TRBV10-3 and J is TRBJ2-3; 8 nucleotides match TRBD1. J was trimmed by 2 bases and V by 9 bases; bases with no gene match: 7. Germline-derived CDR1 and CDR2 are ENHRY and SYGVKD. The CDR3 runs 14 residues. CDR3 in amino acids: CAMRDRNSTDTQYF. As DNA, the CDR3 is TGTGCCATGAGGGACAGGAACTCCACAGATACGCAGTATTTT.

The chain joins TRBV10-2 to TRBJ1-5; TRBD1 matches 7 bases. The V segment lost 6 bases and the J segment 6 bases; nucleotides outside the gene matches: 5. Germline V gene sequence: CDR1 WSHSY, CDR2 SAAADI. The CDR3 contains 13 residues. DNA for the CDR3: TGCGCCAGCAGAACAGGGGAGAGTCAGCCCCAGCATTTT. This sequence encodes CASRTGESQPQHF.

The gene calls are TRBV4-2 and TRBJ2-7; D is unclear. Germline loops: CDR1 LGHNA, CDR2 YNFKEQ. The CDR3 totals 18 residues. The V end lost 0 bases, the J end lost 0 bases, and 18 bases lay between the germline ends. CDR3 DNA: TGTGCCAGCAGCCAAGACCCCCGAGGTGGGTACAGCTCCTACGAGCAGTACTTC. Translated: CASSQDPRGGYSSYEQYF.

The chain's CDR3 is CSAPLGGLVGRQFF. CDR3 coding DNA: TGCAGTGCCCCACTCGGGGGCCTAGTGGGAAGACAGTTCTTC. V usage is TRBV20-1 and J usage is TRBJ2-1; either TRBD1 or TRBD2 may fit D (6 bases each). The ends were cut back, 6 bases at V and 13 bases at J, with 25 bases in the middle. There are 14 residues in the CDR3. Per germline, CDR1 DFQATT and CDR2 SNEGSKA (reference sequence).

The chain is built from TRBV5-1 and TRBJ2-3; D unclear. Germline CDR1 and CDR2: SGHRS and YFSETQ. V was clipped by 4 bases and J by 5 bases, with 14 bases between them. This CDR3 has 14 residues. CDR3 nucleotides: TGCGCCAGCAGCGCACGCCTTTCTTTAGATACGCAGTATTTT. Protein: CASSARLSLDTQYF.

A note on this clonotype: A read error may account for a junction end that differs from germline. The chain employs TRBV28 and TRBJ1-2; TRBD1 matches at 12 bases. CDR1 is MDHEN and CDR2 is SYDVKM in the germline V gene. There are 15 residues in the CDR3. CDR3 region: CAGSLWDRGPYGYTF. The CDR3 DNA sequence: TGTGCCGGCAGTCTCTGGGACAGGGGGCCCTATGGCTACACCTTC.

The chain uses TRBV19 and TRBJ2-7; the D gene is possibly TRBD2 (6 bases). Germline CDR1 LNHDA, CDR2 SQIVND (reference sequence). Trimming removed 5 bases at V and 0 bases at J, with 14 bases between. The CDR3 runs 15 residues. CDR3 sequence reads: CASSLRDFTSYEQYF. In DNA, the CDR3 is TGTGCCAGTAGTCTCCGGGACTTCACCTCCTACGAGCAGTACTTC.

This clonotype was picked up one time. This chain connects TRBV6-1 to TRBJ2-4; 11 bases align to TRBD1. The J call may not be correct, given that the DNA end is closer to TRBJ2-7. This CDR3 spans 15 amino acids. Germline values: CDR1 MNHNS, CDR2 SASEGT. The CDR3 spells CASDPRTGGWDEQYF. The CDR3 DNA reads as TGTGCCAGCGATCCGCGGACAGGGGGCTGGGACGAGCAGTACTTC.

This clonotype was detected only a few times. This chain joins TRBV20-1 and TRBJ2-7, with D possibly being TRBD1 (5 bases). CDR3 size: 14 residues. Germline CDR1 is DFQATT and CDR2 is SNEGSKA (reference sequence). V lost 3 bases to trimming and J lost 0 bases, with 12 bases between them. DNA for the CDR3: TGCAGTGCTAGTAGGGGCAGCCCCTCCTACGAGCAGTACTTC. It translates to CSASRGSPSYEQYF.